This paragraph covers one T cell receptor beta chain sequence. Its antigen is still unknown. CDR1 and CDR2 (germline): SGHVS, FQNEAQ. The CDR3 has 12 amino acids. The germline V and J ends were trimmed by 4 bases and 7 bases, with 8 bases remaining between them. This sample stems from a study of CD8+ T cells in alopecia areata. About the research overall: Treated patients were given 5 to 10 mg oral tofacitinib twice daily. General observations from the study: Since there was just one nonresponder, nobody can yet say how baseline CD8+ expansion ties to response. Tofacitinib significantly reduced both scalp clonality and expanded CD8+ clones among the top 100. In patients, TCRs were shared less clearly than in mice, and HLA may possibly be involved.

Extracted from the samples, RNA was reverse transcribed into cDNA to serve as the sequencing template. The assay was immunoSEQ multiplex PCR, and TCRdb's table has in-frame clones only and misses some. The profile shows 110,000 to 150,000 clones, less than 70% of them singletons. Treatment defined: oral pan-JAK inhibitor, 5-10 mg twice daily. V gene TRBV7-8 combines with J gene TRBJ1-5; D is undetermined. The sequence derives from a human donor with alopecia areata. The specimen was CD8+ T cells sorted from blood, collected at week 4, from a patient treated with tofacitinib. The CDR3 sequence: CASSSRLQPQHF. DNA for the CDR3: TGTGCCAGCAGCTCTAGGCTCCAGCCCCAGCATTTT.